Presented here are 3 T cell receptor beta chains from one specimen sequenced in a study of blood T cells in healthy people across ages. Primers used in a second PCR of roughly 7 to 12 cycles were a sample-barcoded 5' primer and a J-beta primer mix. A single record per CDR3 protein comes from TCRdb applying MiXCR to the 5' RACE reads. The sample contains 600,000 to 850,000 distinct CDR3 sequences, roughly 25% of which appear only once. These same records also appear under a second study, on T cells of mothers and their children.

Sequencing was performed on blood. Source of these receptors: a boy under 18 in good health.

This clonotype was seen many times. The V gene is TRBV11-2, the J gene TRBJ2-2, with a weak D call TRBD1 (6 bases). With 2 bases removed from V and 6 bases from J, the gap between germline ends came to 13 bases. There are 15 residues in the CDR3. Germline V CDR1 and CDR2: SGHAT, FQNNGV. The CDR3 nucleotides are TGTGCCAGCAGCTTAAGACGGGACACTCCCGGGGAGCTGTTTTTT. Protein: CASSLRRDTPGELFF.

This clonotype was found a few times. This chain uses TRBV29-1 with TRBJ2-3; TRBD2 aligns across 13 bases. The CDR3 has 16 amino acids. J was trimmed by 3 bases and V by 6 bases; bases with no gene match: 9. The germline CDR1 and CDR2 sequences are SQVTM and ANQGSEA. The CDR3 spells CSVLGLAGALTDTQYF. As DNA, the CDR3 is TGCAGCGTGTTAGGACTAGCGGGGGCCTTAACAGATACGCAGTATTTT.

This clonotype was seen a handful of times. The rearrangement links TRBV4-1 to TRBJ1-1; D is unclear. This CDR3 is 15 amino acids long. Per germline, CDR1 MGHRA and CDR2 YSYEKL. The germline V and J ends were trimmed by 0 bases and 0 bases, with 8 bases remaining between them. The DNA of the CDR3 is TGCGCCAGCAGCCAAGAATGGGGAGTGAACACTGAAGCTTTCTTT. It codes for CASSQEWGVNTEAFF.